Listed here are 27 T cell receptor beta chains from one sample, sequenced in a study of cytomegalovirus exposure and HLA in healthy donors (TCRdb year 2017). Receptors were amplified or captured by the immunoSEQ multiplex PCR assay. TCRdb's version of the immuneACCESS table is confined to in-frame rearrangements and falls short of the full clone set. An unresolved V gene accounts for under half of the shortfall where checked; the remainder is of unknown origin. This sample is represented by fewer than 400,000 clones; 88% of them were singletons. Approximately 0.96% of the sample is held by the ten biggest clonotypes. The sequenced sample was PBMCs. These receptors were collected from a man younger than 45 in good health and CMV-seronegative.

The chain joins TRBV7-6 to TRBJ2-1; 10 bases agree with TRBD2. The V gene's germline CDR1 is SGHVS and CDR2 FNYEAQ. The V and J ends lost 1 base and 0 bases, in that order; junction bases with no gene match: 15. The CDR3 is 21 amino acids. Written as DNA, the CDR3 is TGTGCCAGCAGCTTAGATCTCATAGCGGGGGGCCATCCTAGCTCCTACAATGAGCAGTTCTTC. Protein: CASSLDLIAGGHPSSYNEQFF.

The DNA for the CDR3 is TGTGCCAGCACCCAGATGGCGGGGGCCTACAATGAGCAGTTCTTC. Translation gives CASTQMAGAYNEQFF. The V gene is TRBV6-5, the J gene TRBJ2-1, with 7 bases fitting TRBD2. Trimming at V came to 7 bases and at J to 2 bases, leaving 8 bases not matched to a gene. Germline V lookup: CDR1 MNHEY, CDR2 SVGAGI. This CDR3 is 15 amino acids long.

This clone was counted a single time. V usage is TRBV5-4 and J usage is TRBJ2-5; 10 bases agree with TRBD1. Losses at the gene ends were 4 bases for V and 6 bases for J; bases not matched to a gene: 12. CDR1 SGHNT and CDR2 YYREEE come from the germline V gene (reference sequence). The CDR3 spans 16 residues. The CDR3 nucleotides are TGTGCCAGCAGCCCAGACTCGACAGGGGGCTTAAAGACCCAGTACTTC. Translation gives CASSPDSTGGLKTQYF.

This clone has a handful of counts. The CDR3: CASRRQGVTDTQYF. For the CDR3, the DNA is TGTGCCAGCAGGAGACAGGGAGTGACAGATACGCAGTATTTT. The rearrangement links TRBV2 to TRBJ2-3; TRBD1 matches 7 bases. V shed 6 bases and J 3 bases; nucleotides not matched to a gene: 6. Germline values: CDR1 SNHLY, CDR2 FYNNEI. This CDR3 has 14 amino acids.

The chain recombines TRBV15 with TRBJ2-5, with 12 bases matching TRBD2. CDR1 is LNHNV and CDR2 is YYDKDF in the germline V gene (reference sequence). The V segment lost 3 bases and the J segment 0 bases; nucleotides outside the gene matches: 8. There are 18 residues in the CDR3. The CDR3 loop is CATSRGGLAGLYQETQYF. CDR3 sequence (DNA): TGTGCCACCAGCAGGGGAGGACTAGCGGGGCTGTACCAAGAGACCCAGTACTTC.

The CDR3 DNA sequence: TGTGCCAGCAGGGAGACAGGGGGTGGAAACACCATATATTTT. Translated: CASRETGGGNTIYF. This chain connects TRBV27 to TRBJ1-3, with TRBD1 identical over 9 bases. CDR3 length: 14 amino acids. Germline CDR1 MNHEY, CDR2 SMNVEV (reference sequence). J gave up 3 bases and V 6 bases, and 3 bases lay outside the gene matches.

In its sample, this clone was seen once. The chain is built from TRBV11-2 and TRBJ1-2; 8 positions agree with TRBD1. Germline V lookup: CDR1 SGHAT, CDR2 FQNNGV. The ends lost 0 bases at V and 4 bases at J; junction bases unmatched: 4. The CDR3 runs 15 residues. CDR3 protein: CASSLDRGRGYGYTF. In nucleotides, the CDR3 is TGTGCCAGCAGCTTAGACAGGGGGCGAGGCTATGGCTACACCTTC.

The genes are TRBV27 and TRBJ2-7; 11 bases agree with TRBD1. V dropped 2 bases and J dropped 2; count of bases not matched to a gene: 5. The germline gives CDR1 MNHEY, CDR2 SMNVEV (reference sequence). CDR3 length equals 16 residues. In DNA, the CDR3 is TGTGCCAGCAGTTTAGGGACAGGGGGATTTACCTACGAGCAGTACTTC. It translates to CASSLGTGGFTYEQYF.

The chain joins TRBV11-2 to TRBJ2-3; the match to TRBD1 covers 9 bases. J gave up 4 bases and V 5 bases, and 4 bases lay outside the gene matches. The CDR3 spans 14 residues. Per germline, CDR1 SGHAT and CDR2 FQNNGV. CDR3 nucleotides: TGTGCCAGCAGCCAAACAGGGGGCGCAGATACGCAGTATTTT. Its protein product is CASSQTGGADTQYF.

The chain uses TRBV18 and TRBJ2-5; maybe TRBD2 (5 bases). Germline V CDR1 and CDR2: KGHSH, LQKENI. The CDR3 is 17 residues long. Deletions cut 4 bases from V and 1 base from J, with 19 bases between. The CDR3 coding sequence is TGTGCCAGCTCACAGGGCGGGCGGGCATTTCTCCAAGAGACCCAGTACTTC. Translation: CASSQGGRAFLQETQYF.

This sequence joins TRBV4-1 and TRBJ2-7; no firm D call. CDR1 is MGHRA and CDR2 is YSYEKL in the germline V gene. The CDR3 spans 14 residues. Trimming stripped 0 bases from V and 2 bases from J, with 8 bases between. In nucleotides, the CDR3 is TGCGCCAGCAGCCAAGAAGATACAGCCTACGAGCAGTACTTC. Translating gives CASSQEDTAYEQYF.

This rearrangement joins TRBV11-2 to TRBJ1-1, with a weak D call TRBD1 (6 bases). Germline CDR1 SGHAT, CDR2 FQNNGV. This CDR3 is built from 16 residues. V shed 2 bases and J shed 0 bases, with 13 bases lying between them. The CDR3 region is CASSLRPGTMNTEAFF. DNA of the CDR3: TGTGCCAGCAGCTTACGGCCCGGGACAATGAACACTGAAGCTTTCTTT.

Turning to this clone: Within the sample, other DNA sequences also encode this same CDR3. The gene calls are TRBV5-1 and TRBJ2-2; 7 nucleotides agree with TRBD1. The length of the CDR3 is 14 residues. After removal of 6 bases from V and 3 bases from J, the junction contained 5 bases not matched to a gene. CDR1 SGHRS and CDR2 YFSETQ come from the germline V gene. The CDR3 nucleotides are TGCGCCAGCACTGGTCAGGGGGACACCGGGGAGCTGTTTTTT. Translating gives CASTGQGDTGELFF.

The chain has TRBV28 and TRBJ1-1; D possibly corresponds to TRBD1 (5 bases). The CDR3 contains 13 residues. The germline V gene encodes CDR1 MDHEN and CDR2 SYDVKM. Trimming took 7 bases from V and 1 from J, leaving 10 bases between them. The CDR3 protein is CASTWGRNTEAFF. The CDR3 nucleotides read TGTGCCAGCACCTGGGGCAGGAACACTGAAGCTTTCTTT.

The V gene is TRBV19, the J gene TRBJ2-7, with a weak D call TRBD1 (6 bases). This CDR3 contains 12 residues. Germline lookup yields CDR1 LNHDA and CDR2 SQIVND (reference sequence). Trimming took 5 bases from V and 6 from J, leaving 11 bases between them. The CDR3 DNA reads as TGTGCCAGTAGTGCTACAGGGAGCGAGCAGTACTTC. Translating gives CASSATGSEQYF.

The chain recombines TRBV29-1 with TRBJ2-2, with a weak D call TRBD1 (5 bases). The CDR3 length is 13 residues. The ends were cut back, 4 bases at V and 3 bases at J, with 9 bases in the middle. Germline lookup yields CDR1 SQVTM and CDR2 ANQGSEA. CDR3 DNA sequence: TGCAGCGTTGGGACACCTGACACCGGGGAGCTGTTTTTT. Its protein is CSVGTPDTGELFF.

This chain links TRBV7-8 with TRBJ1-1; TRBD1 matches 7 bases. Germline CDR1 and CDR2: SGHVS and FQNEAQ. The CDR3 consists of 17 residues. The J segment lost 0 bases and the V segment lost 5 bases, leaving 12 bases of the junction unmatched. This CDR3 reads CASSLDREEGVNTEAFF. The CDR3 DNA is TGTGCCAGCAGCCTCGACAGGGAAGAGGGCGTGAACACTGAAGCTTTCTTT.

CDR3 nucleotides: TGCGCCAGCAGCCCCAGGGTAGGAGATGGCTACACCTTC. It yields the protein CASSPRVGDGYTF. The chain joins TRBV4-1 to TRBJ1-2; D may be TRBD1 (5 bases). Trimming took 4 bases from V and 6 from J, leaving 12 bases between them. The germline V gene has CDR1 MGHRA and CDR2 YSYEKL. The CDR3 covers 13 residues.

J is TRBJ2-1 and V is TRBV7-9; 8 bases match TRBD1. The germline V gene encodes CDR1 SEHNR and CDR2 FQNEAQ (reference sequence). The CDR3 is made up of 11 amino acids. The J segment lost 15 bases and the V segment lost 4 bases, leaving 5 bases of the junction unmatched. CDR3 coding DNA: TGTGCCAGCAGCTCGGAACAGGGGGTGTTCTTC. Amino acid sequence: CASSSEQGVFF.

The rearrangement joins TRBV6-1 to TRBJ2-3; 7 nucleotides agree with TRBD2. The CDR3 extends over 14 amino acids. Trimming cost V 4 bases and J 4 bases; bases outside gene matches: 5. Germline V lookup: CDR1 MNHNS, CDR2 SASEGT. CDR3 DNA sequence: TGTGCCAGCAGTGGGGGAGGGGAAGCAGATACGCAGTATTTT. Translated: CASSGGGEADTQYF.

The chain uses TRBV27 and TRBJ1-1; unclear D gene. Germline CDR1 is MNHEY and CDR2 is SMNVEV (reference sequence). This CDR3 contains 17 residues. V was cut by 6 bases and J by 5 bases, with 25 bases left in between. This CDR3 reads CASSAPLPVLPGTEAFF. CDR3 bases: TGTGCCAGCAGCGCCCCATTACCCGTATTGCCGGGTACTGAAGCTTTCTTT.

This clone appeared a few times. The chain combines TRBV7-9 with TRBJ1-2; D ambiguous. Germline loops: CDR1 SEHNR, CDR2 FQNEAQ (reference sequence). CDR3 length: 13 amino acids. V was shortened by 3 bases and J by 3 bases, with 8 bases between the two germline ends. The CDR3 is CASSFATYYGYTF. The CDR3 DNA follows: TGTGCCAGCAGCTTCGCAACTTACTATGGCTACACCTTC. Complete variable domain (other parts from reference TRBV7-9 and TRBJ1-2): DTGVSQNPRHKITKRGQNVTFRCDPISEHNRLYWYRQTLGQGPEFLTYFQNEAQLEKSRLLSDRFSAERPKGSFSTLEIQRTEQGDSAMYLCASSFATYYGYTFGSGTRLTVV.

This clone was seen more than once but under ten times. The chain carries TRBV12-5 and TRBJ2-3, with unresolved D. The germline V and J ends were trimmed by 0 bases and 0 bases, with 7 bases remaining between them. Germline V gene lookup returns CDR1 LGHNT and CDR2 FRNRAP. The CDR3 has 15 residues. The CDR3 coding sequence is TGTGCTAGTGGTTTGGTTCAGACTAGCACAGATACGCAGTATTTT. Protein product: CASGLVQTSTDTQYF.

This chain uses TRBV4-2 with TRBJ2-5, with a weak D call TRBD2 (6 bases). This CDR3 has 14 amino acids. V shed 4 bases and J shed 5 bases, with 14 bases lying between them. CDR1 is LGHNA, CDR2 YNFKEQ, per germline. The CDR3 here is CASSLGGVRETQYF. The CDR3 region has the DNA TGTGCCAGCAGCCTAGGCGGGGTTCGGGAGACCCAGTACTTC.

The rearrangement uses TRBV6-1 and TRBJ1-5; 7 bases are a match to TRBD1. The trim removed 11 bases at V and 7 bases at J, leaving 14 bases unmatched. Germline V CDR1 and CDR2: MNHNS, SASEGT. The CDR3 length is 14 residues. Here the CDR3 DNA reads TGTGCCTCCTACGACAGGGAATCTGGCCAGCCCCAGCATTTT. Translation gives CASYDRESGQPQHF.

The chain uses TRBV10-1 and TRBJ2-7; D might be TRBD1 (6 bases). The CDR3 is 14 amino acids. Germline-derived CDR1 and CDR2 are WNHNN and SYGVQD (reference sequence). V was cut by 2 bases and J by 2 bases, with 10 bases left in between. This CDR3 is CASSEEQGAYEQYF. DNA of the CDR3: TGCGCCAGCAGTGAGGAACAGGGTGCCTACGAGCAGTACTTC.

This chain uses TRBV6-1 with TRBJ1-1; unclear D gene. This CDR3 comprises 14 residues. Trimming pared 5 bases from V and 5 bases from J, leaving 15 bases between. Germline CDR1 MNHNS, CDR2 SASEGT. The CDR3 protein is CASSLGLGGTEAFF. The CDR3 bases are TGTGCCAGCAGTCTAGGTCTCGGAGGGACTGAAGCTTTCTTT.